This TCR beta chain derives from a study of T cell repertoires in cytomegalovirus infection. Study-level information: CMV infection and matching HLA type were both indicated by public TCR beta signatures.

Each CDR3 protein is one row after TCRdb ran MiXCR on the reads. Of some 100,000 distinct CDR3 sequences in the sample, roughly a quarter were seen once. Trimming shortened V by 3 bases and J by 5 bases, and 17 bases separated the two germline ends. The CDR3 totals 16 residues. Germline CDR1 LNHNV, CDR2 YYDKDF (reference sequence). Sequenced: CD8+ T cells from PBMCs. The J gene is TRBJ2-1, the V gene TRBV15; TRBD1 might be the D (6 bases). The sequence was obtained from a human donor in good health (CMV status not recorded). Some clones in this sample may be carry-over from other donors' samples. The CDR3 DNA is TGTGCCACCAGCAGGGGCAGGGGTTCGTTTAACAATGAGCAGTTCTTC. It is translated as CATSRGRGSFNNEQFF.